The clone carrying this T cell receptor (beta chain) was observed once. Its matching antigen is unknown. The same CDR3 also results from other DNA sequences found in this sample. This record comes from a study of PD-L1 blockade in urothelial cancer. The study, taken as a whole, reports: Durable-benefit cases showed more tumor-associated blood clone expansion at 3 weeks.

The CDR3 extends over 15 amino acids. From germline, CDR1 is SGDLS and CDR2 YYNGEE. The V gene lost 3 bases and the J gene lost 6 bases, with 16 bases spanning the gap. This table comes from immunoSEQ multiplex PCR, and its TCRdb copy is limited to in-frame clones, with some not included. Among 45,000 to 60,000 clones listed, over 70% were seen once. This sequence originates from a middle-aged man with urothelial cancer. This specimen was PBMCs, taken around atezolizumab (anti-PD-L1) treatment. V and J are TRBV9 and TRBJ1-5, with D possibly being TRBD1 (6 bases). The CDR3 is CASSARPGEGQPQHF. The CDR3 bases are TGTGCCAGCAGCGCCCGGCCAGGGGAGGGTCAGCCCCAGCATTTT.